This T cell receptor (beta chain) derives from a study of blood T cell repertoires in COVID-19. Study in general: Donors in the United States, Italy and Spain gave samples during acute or convalescent COVID-19. Nucleic acid was either cDNA or gDNA, and it came from T cells, B-cell-depleted T cells, or PBMCs.

TCRdb's table, derived via immunoSEQ multiplex PCR, lists solely in-frame clones and lacks some. This repertoire shows approximately 92,000 clones, 72% found once; its top ten account for 20% to 25%. V lost 9 bases, J lost 9 bases, and 10 bases stayed unmatched. Per the germline V gene, CDR1 is SGHRS and CDR2 is YFSETQ. The CDR3 is made up of 14 amino acids. The sample comprised peripheral blood. The chain couples TRBV5-1 to TRBJ1-6, with 9 bases aligning to TRBD1. The origin of this receptor is a woman aged 60-70 years in a cohort sampled during active or convalescent COVID-19. In nucleotides, the CDR3 is TGCGCCACCTCGGCCGGGACAGGGCCTTCACCCCTCCACTTT. It translates to CATSAGTGPSPLHF.